This T cell receptor beta chain was captured in a study of T cell responses to AZD1222 COVID-19 vaccine. Study-level points and caveats: Clonal diversity may have been underestimated, and the donors were mostly white British, with more females than males. The study sampled repertoires only after the peak T cell response.

To note about this clone: The antigen is not known.

The V end was cut by 1 base, the J end by 7 bases, with 10 bases between. The CDR3 is 14 amino acids. Per the germline V gene, CDR1 is SGHTA and CDR2 is FQGNSA. The assay was immunoSEQ multiplex PCR, and TCRdb's table has in-frame clones only and misses some. Among fewer than 45,000 clones listed, 75% to 85% were seen once. The chain is built from TRBV7-2 and TRBJ2-2; TRBD2 might be the D (5 bases). The clonotype comes from an adult in good health. The sequences come from peripheral blood, collected on day 0 of AZD1222 vaccination. CDR3 nucleotide sequence: TGTGCCAGCAGCTTAGATTCCGGGGTCGGGGAGCTGTTTTTT. It yields the protein CASSLDSGVGELFF.